A selection of T cell receptor beta chains follows, all from one sample in a study of shared clonotypes between healthy human individuals. This table comes from immunoSEQ multiplex PCR, and its TCRdb copy is limited to in-frame clones, with some not included. The profile shows roughly 2,300,000 clones, 85% to 95% of them singletons. The sequencing sample was made of naive CD4+ T cells from PBMCs. The source of these receptors is a young man in good health. Some clones in this sample may be carry-over from other donors' samples. Each CDR3 is given with its conserved first and last residue. D genes are given only for firm matches. Size tells how often a clone was seen (once, few, many) or the class of an expanded clone, and some rows leave it out.

>TRBV5-1|.|TRBJ2-2|16|.
CASSRQGRENTGELFF
TGCGCCAGCAGTAGGCAGGGGCGAGAGAACACCGGGGAGCTGTTTTTT
>TRBV11-2|TRBD2|TRBJ2-7|14|.
CASSLASGPYEQYF
TGTGCCAGCAGCTTAGCTAGCGGCCCCTACGAGCAGTACTTC
>TRBV5-4|.|TRBJ1-2|14|.
CASRPGTTRSGYTF
TGTGCCAGCAGACCCGGGACTACGCGTTCAGGCTACACCTTC
>TRBV7-2|.|TRBJ2-1|15|.
CASSLDRLGYNEQFF
TGTGCCAGCAGCTTAGATCGGTTGGGCTACAATGAGCAGTTCTTC
>TRBV7-8|.|TRBJ2-2|13|.
CASSLRLAGELFF
TGTGCCAGCAGTCTAAGATTAGCCGGGGAGCTGTTTTTT
>TRBV6-1|.|TRBJ2-1|13|.
CASSEGPTASIFF
TGTGCCAGCAGTGAAGGTCCGACCGCATCAATATTCTTC
>TRBV4-3|.|TRBJ2-5|15|.
CASSPYRGQLETQYF
TGCGCCAGCAGCCCATATAGGGGTCAGTTGGAGACCCAGTACTTC
>TRBV28|.|TRBJ2-7|17|.
CASRRGGAGSSSYEQYF
TGTGCCAGCCGCCGGGGCGGGGCGGGTTCGAGCTCCTACGAGCAGTACTTC
>TRBV6-1|.|TRBJ1-5|15|.
CASSVHGLEGQPQHF
TGTGCCAGCAGTGTCCACGGCCTCGAGGGGCAGCCCCAGCATTTT
>TRBV5-1|TRBD2|TRBJ2-3|14|.
CAGSSGGAADTQYF
TGCGCCGGGTCCAGCGGGGGGGCGGCAGATACGCAGTATTTT
>TRBV7-9|TRBD1|TRBJ1-2|15|.
CASSLDEGAHGGYTF
TGTGCCAGCAGCTTAGATGAGGGGGCGCACGGCGGCTACACCTTC
>TRBV7-3|.|TRBJ2-2|13|.
CASSLMNTGELFF
TGTGCCAGCAGCTTAATGAACACCGGGGAGCTGTTTTTT
>TRBV7-9|.|TRBJ2-7|14|.
CASTTRQRSYEQYF
TGTGCCAGCACAACTCGGCAGCGTTCCTACGAGCAGTACTTC
>TRBV25-1|TRBD2|TRBJ2-3|14|.
CASSLAGGRDTQYF
TGTGCCAGCAGTCTAGCGGGAGGTCGCGATACGCAGTATTTT
>TRBV6-6|.|TRBJ1-4|15|once
CATSNLGATNEKLFF
TGTGCCACATCGAATCTCGGTGCAACTAATGAAAAACTGTTTTTT
>TRBV19|.|TRBJ2-5|16|.
CASSIARQLKQETQYF
TGTGCCAGTAGTATAGCGCGACAGCTAAAGCAAGAGACCCAGTACTTC
>TRBV5-1|TRBD1|TRBJ2-7|16|.
CASSSFNGQGVDEQYF
TGCGCCAGCAGCTCGTTCAACGGACAGGGGGTAGACGAGCAGTACTTC
>TRBV5-1|TRBD1|TRBJ1-1|14|.
CASRPGTGETEAFF
TGCGCCAGCAGACCCGGGACAGGGGAGACTGAAGCTTTCTTT
>TRBV9|.|TRBJ1-2|12|.
CASSGEGYGYTF
TGTGCCAGCAGCGGGGAGGGTTATGGCTACACCTTC
>TRBV28|TRBD1|TRBJ1-5|17|.
CASRDGTGDYSNQPQHF
TGTGCCAGCAGGGACGGGACAGGGGATTATAGCAATCAGCCCCAGCATTTT
>TRBV7-3|.|TRBJ1-1|14|.
CASSLEDVNTEAFF
TGTGCCAGCAGCCTAGAGGACGTGAACACTGAAGCTTTCTTT
>TRBV2|.|TRBJ1-4|16|.
CASNNDASAPNEKLFF
TGTGCCAGCAACAATGACGCGTCGGCCCCTAATGAAAAACTGTTTTTT
>TRBV7-2|.|TRBJ1-3|12|.
CASSLARNTIYF
TGTGCCAGCAGCTTAGCCAGAAACACCATATATTTT
>TRBV2|.|TRBJ2-2|11|.
CASTYDGELFF
TGTGCCAGCACCTATGACGGGGAGCTGTTTTTT
>TRBV2|TRBD2|TRBJ2-7|15|.
CASSGGLAGVYEQYF
TGTGCCAGCAGTGGTGGGCTAGCGGGAGTCTACGAGCAGTACTTC
>TRBV12-2|.|TRBJ2-7|14|.
CASRLGGIPREQYF
TGTGCAAGTCGCTTGGGCGGGATCCCTAGGGAGCAGTACTTC
>TRBV18|.|TRBJ2-2|16|.
CASSPPSRLGTGELFF
TGTGCCAGCTCACCACCATCAAGGTTAGGAACCGGGGAGCTGTTTTTT
>TRBV7-9|.|TRBJ1-4|17|.
CASSLANSLRLNEKLFF
TGTGCCAGCAGCTTAGCGAACAGCTTACGTCTCAATGAAAAACTGTTTTTT
>TRBV11-3|.|TRBJ2-7|13|.
CASSLGKPGEQYF
TGTGCCAGCAGCTTAGGGAAACCGGGCGAGCAGTACTTC
>TRBV5-1|TRBD2|TRBJ2-7|14|.
CASTDTGTNYEQYF
TGCGCCAGCACCGATACCGGGACTAACTACGAGCAGTACTTC
>TRBV6-5|TRBD2|TRBJ2-1|15|.
CASSSTSGVYNEQFF
TGTGCCAGCAGTTCTACTAGCGGGGTTTACAATGAGCAGTTCTTC
>TRBV4-1|.|TRBJ1-1|13|.
CASSLPGRSFAFF
TGCGCCAGCAGCCTACCGGGACGTAGCTTCGCTTTCTTT
>TRBV19|TRBD2|TRBJ2-7|15|.
CASSIRLAEGYEQYF
TGTGCCAGTAGTATACGGCTAGCGGAGGGCTACGAGCAGTACTTC
>TRBV18|.|TRBJ2-7|17|.
CASSPTQNDGLSYEQYF
TGTGCCAGCTCACCGACCCAAAACGACGGGCTCTCCTACGAGCAGTACTTC
>TRBV6-5|.|TRBJ1-3|14|.
CASTSPNSGNTIYF
TGTGCCAGCACCTCACCGAACTCTGGAAACACCATATATTTT
>TRBV11-2|.|TRBJ1-1|16|.
CASSPSSALGNTEAFF
TGTGCCAGCAGCCCAAGCTCAGCGTTAGGGAACACTGAAGCTTTCTTT